Reported below is one TCR beta chain. One end of the junction fails to match germline, which may point to a read error. The V gene's germline CDR1 is SQVTM and CDR2 ANQGSEA. The CDR3 loop spans 13 amino acids. The sample is drawn from a study of CD8+CD57+ T cells in acquired aplastic anemia. Looking at the study overall: DNA from sorted CD4+ and CD8+ cells averaged about 3.2 ug.

An expansion of CD8+CD57+ cells by flow cytometry had been shown in patients chosen for sequencing. The use of genomic DNA as template underpinned the TCR beta VDJ and CDR3 profiling. TCRdb fed the reads into MiXCR, producing one record per CDR3 protein. The sample lists some 200,000 distinct CDR3 sequences; nearly 50% were seen once. The TCR sequence derives from a human donor with aplastic anemia. Sequencing was carried out using sorted CD4+, CD8+, or CD8+CD57+ T cells (not recorded which) from PBMCs. V is TRBV29-1 and J is TRBJ1-1; D remains unclear. The CDR3 here is CGAPGGMNTEAFF. CDR3 nucleotide sequence: TGCGGCGCACCGGGCGGGATGAACACTGAAGCCTTCTTT. Drawing the rest from reference TRBV29-1 and TRBJ1-1, the complete variable domain is SAVISQKPSRDICQRGTSLTIQCQVDSQVTMMFWYRQQPGQSLTLIATANQGSEATYESGFVIDKFPISRPNLTFSTLTVSNMSPEDSSIYLCGAPGGMNTEAFFGQGTRLTVV.